A single sample gave rise to the 19 T cell receptor beta chains below, sequenced in a study of blood T cells in healthy people across ages. A second about 7 to 12 cycle PCR used barcoded and J-beta primers. MiXCR, run by TCRdb on the 5' RACE reads, gives a single entry per CDR3 protein. Altogether approximately 1.5 million distinct CDR3 sequences are present, about 45% being singletons, with the ten largest covering about 4%. The specimen sequenced was blood. The receptors shown here come from a woman aged 18-30 years in good health.

This chain joins TRBV3-1 and TRBJ2-5, with D perhaps TRBD2 (6 bases). The CDR3 consists of 18 residues. V lost 4 bases to trimming and J lost 2 bases, with 23 bases between them. Germline CDR1 is LGHDT and CDR2 is YNNKEL (reference sequence). The CDR3, as DNA: TGTGCCAGCAGCCTCGCGCCATCTTCCGGGGGAACTCAAGAGACCCAGTACTTC. It specifies CASSLAPSSGGTQETQYF.

This clonotype was detected once. The chain recombines TRBV12-3 or TRBV12-4 with TRBJ1-3; D unclear. Trimming left V 3 bases short and J 0 bases short, with 18 bases between. This CDR3 comprises 18 residues. As DNA, the CDR3 is TGTGCCAGCAGTTTGAGCGAGTCATGGCGGAACTCTGGAAACACCATATATTTT. The encoded protein is CASSLSESWRNSGNTIYF.

The chain joins TRBV7-2 to TRBJ1-2; 7 bases match TRBD1. Germline CDR1 reads SGHTA; CDR2 reads FQGNSA. With 6 bases clipped from V and 6 bases from J, the junction kept 10 bases outside the gene matches. The CDR3 length is 14 residues. As DNA, the CDR3 is TGTGCCAGCAGTTTCCTCGGGACAGTTCATGGCTACACCTTC. It codes for CASSFLGTVHGYTF.

V is TRBV7-2 and J is TRBJ2-2; D remains unclear. This CDR3 spans 14 amino acids. The ends were cut back, 5 bases at V and 8 bases at J, with 15 bases in the middle. The germline gives CDR1 SGHTA, CDR2 FQGNSA. The CDR3 sequence: CASSLLAHPGELFF. The CDR3 region has the DNA TGTGCCAGCAGCCTACTTGCCCACCCTGGGGAGCTGTTTTTT.

This chain links TRBV7-6 with TRBJ2-1; 10 bases line up with TRBD2. The length of the CDR3 is 18 residues. Per the germline V gene, CDR1 is SGHVS and CDR2 is FNYEAQ. V shed 1 base, J shed 5 bases, and the junction held 11 bases outside the gene matches. In nucleotides, the CDR3 is TGTGCCAGCAGCTTAGACTTAGATGGACTAGCGGTGAACAATGAGCAGTTCTTC. It is translated as CASSLDLDGLAVNNEQFF.

In this sample, this clonotype turned up many times. The chain employs TRBV12-3 or TRBV12-4 and TRBJ2-7; possibly TRBD2 for D (5 bases). CDR3 length equals 11 residues. V was trimmed by 6 bases and J by 4 bases, leaving 7 bases between them. This CDR3 is CASRRDYEQYF. Here the CDR3 DNA reads TGTGCCAGCAGGAGGGATTACGAGCAGTACTTC.

The chain links TRBV6-2 or TRBV6-3 to TRBJ2-2, with a tentative D call TRBD2 (6 bases). CDR3 length: 19 residues. The germline V gene encodes CDR1 MNHEY and CDR2 SVGEGT. With 0 bases removed from V and 1 base from J, the gap between germline ends came to 18 bases. The CDR3 loop is CASSYSTTRIARNTGELFF. The CDR3 DNA follows: TGTGCCAGCAGTTACTCGACGACTAGGATTGCTCGGAACACCGGGGAGCTGTTTTTT.

In nucleotides, the CDR3 is TGTGCCAGCAGCATCCGGGACAGGGGTAATGGCTTCTACAATGAGCAGTTCTTC. Translating gives CASSIRDRGNGFYNEQFF. The chain has TRBV6-2 or TRBV6-3 and TRBJ2-1; 10 bases are shared with TRBD1. The length of the CDR3 is 18 residues. Germline CDR1 reads MNHEY; CDR2 reads SVGEGT. Losses at the gene ends were 6 bases for V and 3 bases for J; bases not matched to a gene: 14.

This clonotype was found a few times. The chain joins TRBV11-2 to TRBJ2-4; D may be TRBD1 or TRBD2 (5 bases each). This CDR3 contains 16 residues. V was shortened by 3 bases and J by 13 bases, with 25 bases between the two germline ends. Germline CDR1 SGHAT, CDR2 FQNNGV. This CDR3 is CASSLASVLRMGEQYF. The CDR3 DNA reads as TGTGCCAGCAGCTTGGCGTCGGTACTACGTATGGGGGAGCAGTACTTC.

This clonotype was recorded a few times. V gene TRBV25-1 combines with J gene TRBJ2-2; 9 nucleotides line up with TRBD2. The V gene's germline CDR1 is MGHDK and CDR2 SYGVNS. CDR3 length equals 14 residues. V lost 7 bases to trimming and J lost 6 bases; unmatched junction nucleotides: 6. CDR3 residues: CASTGLASPGELFF. The CDR3, as DNA: TGTGCCAGCACTGGACTAGCGAGTCCCGGGGAGCTGTTTTTT.

CDR3 DNA sequence: TGCGCCAGCAGCCAAGATCCTTGGACTAACTACAATGAGCAGTTCTTC. Encoded protein: CASSQDPWTNYNEQFF. The V and J genes are TRBV4-3 and TRBJ2-1; perhaps TRBD2 as D (6 bases). Trimming pared 0 bases from V and 3 bases from J, leaving 12 bases between. The CDR3 runs 16 residues. The germline CDR1 and CDR2 sequences are LGHNA and YSLEER.

CDR3 sequence: CASRYTSGGTYEQFF. CDR3 sequence (DNA): TGCGCCAGCAGGTACACTAGCGGGGGGACCTACGAGCAGTTCTTC. The genes are TRBV5-1 and TRBJ2-1; TRBD2 agrees at 12 bases. V shed 5 bases, J shed 10 bases, and the junction held 10 bases outside the gene matches. CDR3 length: 15 residues. Germline CDR1 reads SGHRS; CDR2 reads YFSETQ.

This clonotype has a handful of counts. The gene calls are TRBV20-1 and TRBJ1-2; D is perhaps TRBD1 (6 bases). Between the trimmed V and J ends, which lost 1 base and 2 bases, there was a span of 11 bases. This CDR3 is built from 14 residues. Germline assignment: CDR1 DFQATT and CDR2 SNEGSKA (reference sequence). CDR3 sequence (DNA): TGCAGTGCTAGAGCACAGGGAGTGAACTATGGCTACACCTTC. As protein: CSARAQGVNYGYTF.

This chain joins TRBV20-1 and TRBJ2-5; unclear D gene. The CDR3 totals 13 residues. CDR1 is DFQATT and CDR2 is SNEGSKA in the germline V gene (reference sequence). Trimming left V 0 bases short and J 3 bases short, with 8 bases between. CDR3 amino acids: CSARDFNEETQYF. CDR3 nucleotide sequence: TGCAGTGCTAGAGATTTCAATGAAGAGACCCAGTACTTC.

This clonotype was counted a single time. At one of its ends the junction is not consistent with the germline gene, which may arise from a read error. V usage is TRBV12-3 or TRBV12-4 and J usage is TRBJ2-5, with a tentative D call TRBD1 (7 bases). The CDR3 loop spans 15 amino acids. The CDR3 loop reads CAGRGVGTAYNEQYF. CDR3 nucleotide sequence: TGTGCCGGCAGGGGGGTCGGGACTGCCTACAATGAGCAGTACTTC.

On this clonotype: A much larger clone lies a single base off, so this may be a read error. The rearrangement uses TRBV6-5 and TRBJ2-1; a weak D match, TRBD1 (6 bases). The J call is in doubt because the DNA end fits TRBJ2-7 better. The CDR3 has 14 amino acids. Germline V gene lookup returns CDR1 MNHEY and CDR2 SVGAGI. CDR3 loop: CASSYSTGYNEQYF. CDR3 DNA sequence: TGTGCCAGCAGTTATTCGACAGGTTACAATGAGCAGTACTTC.

The chain links TRBV4-2 to TRBJ2-2; D call uncertain. The CDR3 is made up of 17 amino acids. Germline V gene data show CDR1 as LGHNA and CDR2 as YNFKEQ. The V gene lost 1 base and the J gene lost 5 bases, with 17 bases spanning the gap. CDR3 amino acids: CASSQAVELQGTGELFF. The CDR3 DNA is TGTGCCAGCAGCCAAGCGGTAGAACTCCAAGGGACCGGGGAGCTGTTTTTT.

This clonotype was picked up a small number of times. The rearrangement joins TRBV7-2 to TRBJ1-2; TRBD1 might be the D (5 bases). This CDR3 comprises 14 residues. Germline V gene sequence: CDR1 SGHTA, CDR2 FQGNSA. The V end was cut by 1 base, the J end by 4 bases, with 10 bases between. As DNA, the CDR3 is TGTGCCAGCAGCTTAGGGGACTTTCGCTATGGCTACACCTTC. It codes for CASSLGDFRYGYTF.

The rearrangement joins TRBV20-1 to TRBJ1-4; D not resolved. CDR1 and CDR2 from the germline V gene are DFQATT and SNEGSKA (reference sequence). V was trimmed by 2 bases and J by 2 bases, leaving 9 bases between them. The CDR3 extends over 14 amino acids. In nucleotides, the CDR3 is TGCAGTGCTAGACGCGGCAAGACTAATGAAAAACTGTTTTTT. It encodes CSARRGKTNEKLFF.